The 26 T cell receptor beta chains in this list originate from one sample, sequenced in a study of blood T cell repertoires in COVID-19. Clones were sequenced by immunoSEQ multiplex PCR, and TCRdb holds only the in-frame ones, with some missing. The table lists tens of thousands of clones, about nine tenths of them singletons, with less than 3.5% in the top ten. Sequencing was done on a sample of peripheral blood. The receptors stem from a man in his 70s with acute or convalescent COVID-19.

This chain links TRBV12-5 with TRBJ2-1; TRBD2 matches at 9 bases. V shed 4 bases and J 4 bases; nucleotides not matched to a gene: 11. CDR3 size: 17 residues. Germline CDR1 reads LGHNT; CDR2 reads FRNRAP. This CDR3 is CASGSGRTSGPYNEQFF. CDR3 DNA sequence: TGTGCTAGTGGTTCAGGACGAACTAGCGGGCCATACAATGAGCAGTTCTTC.

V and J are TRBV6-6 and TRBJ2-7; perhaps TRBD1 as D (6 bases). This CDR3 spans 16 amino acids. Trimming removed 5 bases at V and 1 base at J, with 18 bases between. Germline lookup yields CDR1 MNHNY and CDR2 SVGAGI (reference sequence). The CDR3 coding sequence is TGTGCCAGCAGTCCTACCAAAACAGGGAGTTCCTACGAGCAGTACTTC. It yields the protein CASSPTKTGSSYEQYF.

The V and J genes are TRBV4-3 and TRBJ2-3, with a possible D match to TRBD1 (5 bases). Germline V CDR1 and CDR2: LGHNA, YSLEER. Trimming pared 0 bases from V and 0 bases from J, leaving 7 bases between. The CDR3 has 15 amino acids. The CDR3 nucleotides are TGCGCCAGCAGCCAAGAGGCAGGGAGCACAGATACGCAGTATTTT. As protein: CASSQEAGSTDTQYF.

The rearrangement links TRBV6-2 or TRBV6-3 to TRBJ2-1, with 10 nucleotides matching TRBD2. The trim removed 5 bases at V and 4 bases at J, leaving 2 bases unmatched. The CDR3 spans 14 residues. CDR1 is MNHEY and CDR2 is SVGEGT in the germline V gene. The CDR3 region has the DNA TGTGCCAGCAGTAATAGCGGGAGGTACAATGAGCAGTTCTTC. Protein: CASSNSGRYNEQFF.

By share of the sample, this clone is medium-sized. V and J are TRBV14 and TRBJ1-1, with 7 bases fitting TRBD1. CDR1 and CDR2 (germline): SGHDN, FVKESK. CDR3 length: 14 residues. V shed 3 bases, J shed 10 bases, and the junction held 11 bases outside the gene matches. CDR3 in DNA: TGTGCCAGCAGCCATTACGGACAGGCCGAGGGAGCTTTCTTT. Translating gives CASSHYGQAEGAFF.

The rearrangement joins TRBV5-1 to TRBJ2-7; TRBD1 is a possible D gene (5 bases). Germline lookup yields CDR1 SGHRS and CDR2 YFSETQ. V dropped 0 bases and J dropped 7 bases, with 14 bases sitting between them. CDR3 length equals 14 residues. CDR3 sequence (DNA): TGCGCCAGCAGCTTGGAGTACAGGACCGTGGAGCAGTACTTC. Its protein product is CASSLEYRTVEQYF.

The DNA for the CDR3 is TGTGCCAGCAGCGTGGAACAGGGGGCTGAAGCTTTCTTT. It specifies CASSVEQGAEAFF. V usage is TRBV9 and J usage is TRBJ1-1; 8 bases match TRBD1. With 2 bases clipped from V and 6 bases from J, the junction kept 3 bases outside the gene matches. Germline V gives CDR1 SGDLS, CDR2 YYNGEE. The length of the CDR3 is 13 residues.

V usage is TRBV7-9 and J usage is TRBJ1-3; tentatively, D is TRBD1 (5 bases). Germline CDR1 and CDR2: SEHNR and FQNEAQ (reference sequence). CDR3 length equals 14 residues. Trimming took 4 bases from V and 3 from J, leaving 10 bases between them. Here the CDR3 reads CASSSVGDGNTIYF. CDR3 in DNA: TGTGCCAGCAGCTCGGTAGGGGATGGAAACACCATATATTTT.

The DNA for the CDR3 is TGTGCCAGCAGCTTAGGGAGGACTGGAAACACCATATATTTT. Translated: CASSLGRTGNTIYF. This chain links TRBV7-2 with TRBJ1-3; no clear D. Germline V lookup: CDR1 SGHTA, CDR2 FQGNSA. Trimming took 1 base from V and 2 from J, leaving 6 bases between them. The CDR3 totals 14 residues. The whole variable domain, remainder taken from reference TRBV7-2 and TRBJ1-3, is GAGVSQSPSNKVTEKGKDVELRCDPISGHTALYWYRQSLGQGLEFLIYFQGNSAPDKSGLPSDRFSAERTGGSVSTLTIQRTQQEDSAVYLCASSLGRTGNTIYFGEGSWLTVV.

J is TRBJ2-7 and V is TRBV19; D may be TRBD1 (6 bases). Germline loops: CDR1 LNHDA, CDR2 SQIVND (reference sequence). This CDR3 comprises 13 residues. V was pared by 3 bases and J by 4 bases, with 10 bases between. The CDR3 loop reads CASSMGRGYEQYF. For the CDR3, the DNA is TGTGCCAGTAGTATGGGCAGGGGATACGAGCAGTACTTC. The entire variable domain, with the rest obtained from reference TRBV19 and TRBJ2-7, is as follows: DGGITQSPKYLFRKEGQNVTLSCEQNLNHDAMYWYRQDPGQGLRLIYYSQIVNDFQKGDIAEGYSVSREKKESFPLTVTSAQKNPTAFYLCASSMGRGYEQYFGPGTRLTVT.

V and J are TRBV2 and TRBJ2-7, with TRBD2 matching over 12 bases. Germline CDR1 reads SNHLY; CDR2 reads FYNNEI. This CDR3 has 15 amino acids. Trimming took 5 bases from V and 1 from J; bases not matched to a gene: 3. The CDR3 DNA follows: TGTGCCAGCAGTTACGGGACTAGCGGGTCCTACGAGCAGTACTTC. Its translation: CASSYGTSGSYEQYF.

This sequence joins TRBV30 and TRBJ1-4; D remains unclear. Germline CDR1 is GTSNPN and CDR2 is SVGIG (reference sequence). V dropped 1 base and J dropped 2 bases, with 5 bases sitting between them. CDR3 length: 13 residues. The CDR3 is CAWSGRTNEKLFF. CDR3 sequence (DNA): TGTGCCTGGAGTGGTCGTACTAATGAAAAACTGTTTTTT.

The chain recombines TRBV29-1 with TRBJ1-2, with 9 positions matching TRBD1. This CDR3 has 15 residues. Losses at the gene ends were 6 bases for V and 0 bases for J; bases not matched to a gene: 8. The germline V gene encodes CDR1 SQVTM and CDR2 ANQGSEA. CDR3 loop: CSVDRDRATNYGYTF. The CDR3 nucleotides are TGCAGCGTCGACCGGGACAGGGCCACTAACTATGGCTACACCTTC. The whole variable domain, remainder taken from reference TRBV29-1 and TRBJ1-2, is SAVISQKPSRDICQRGTSLTIQCQVDSQVTMMFWYRQQPGQSLTLIATANQGSEATYESGFVIDKFPISRPNLTFSTLTVSNMSPEDSSIYLCSVDRDRATNYGYTFGSGTRLTVV.

The CDR3 loop is CAISSPGQPQHF. As DNA, the CDR3 is TGTGCCATCTCCTCCCCCGGTCAGCCCCAGCATTTT. This chain links TRBV28 with TRBJ1-5; no definite D call. V lost 10 bases and J lost 6, with 13 bases in between. Germline values: CDR1 MDHEN, CDR2 SYDVKM. This CDR3 contains 12 residues.

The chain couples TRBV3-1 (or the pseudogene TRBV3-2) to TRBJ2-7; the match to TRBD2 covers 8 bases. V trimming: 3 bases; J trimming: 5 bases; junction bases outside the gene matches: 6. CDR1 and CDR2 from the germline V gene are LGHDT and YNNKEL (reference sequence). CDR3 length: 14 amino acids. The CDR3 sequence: CASSHGTSADEQYF. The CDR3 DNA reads TGTGCCAGCAGCCATGGGACTAGTGCTGACGAGCAGTACTTC.

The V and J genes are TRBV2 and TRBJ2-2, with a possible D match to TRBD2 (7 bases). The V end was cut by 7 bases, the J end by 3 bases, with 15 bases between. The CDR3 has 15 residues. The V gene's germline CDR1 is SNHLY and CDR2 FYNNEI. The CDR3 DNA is TGTGCCAGCACCTCAACGGGGGGCGACACCGGGGAGCTGTTTTTT. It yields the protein CASTSTGGDTGELFF. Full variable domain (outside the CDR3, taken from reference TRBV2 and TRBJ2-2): EPEVTQTPSHQVTQMGQEVILRCVPISNHLYFYWYRQILGQKVEFLVSFYNNEISEKSEIFDDQFSVERPDGSNFTLKIRSTKLEDSAMYFCASTSTGGDTGELFFGEGSRLTVL.

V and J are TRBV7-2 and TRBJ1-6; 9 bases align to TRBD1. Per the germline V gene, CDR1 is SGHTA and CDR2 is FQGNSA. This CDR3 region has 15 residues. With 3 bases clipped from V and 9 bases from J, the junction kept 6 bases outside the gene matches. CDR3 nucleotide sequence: TGTGCCAGCAGCTTGTTACAGGGGGCTGGTTCACCCCTCCACTTT. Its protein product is CASSLLQGAGSPLHF.

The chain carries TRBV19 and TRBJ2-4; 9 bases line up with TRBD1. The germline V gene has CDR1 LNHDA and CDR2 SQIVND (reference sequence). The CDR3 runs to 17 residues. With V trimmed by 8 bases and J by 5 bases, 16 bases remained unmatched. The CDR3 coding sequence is TGTGCCAGTTGTCCCGGGACAGGGCTTCCTGTACAAAACATTCAGTACTTC. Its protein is CASCPGTGLPVQNIQYF.

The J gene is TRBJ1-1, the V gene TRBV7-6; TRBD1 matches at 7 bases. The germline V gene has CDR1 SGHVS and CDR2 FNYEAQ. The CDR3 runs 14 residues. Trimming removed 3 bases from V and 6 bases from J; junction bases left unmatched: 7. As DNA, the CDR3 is TGTGCCAGCAGCTTTTCGACAGGGAAGGCTGAAGCTTTCTTT. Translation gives CASSFSTGKAEAFF.

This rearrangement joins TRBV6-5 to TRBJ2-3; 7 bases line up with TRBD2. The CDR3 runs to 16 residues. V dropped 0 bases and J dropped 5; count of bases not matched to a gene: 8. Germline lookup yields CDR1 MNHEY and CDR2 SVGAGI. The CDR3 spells CASSYSGRGFGDTQYF. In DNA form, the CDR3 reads TGTGCCAGCAGTTACTCTGGGCGGGGGTTTGGAGATACGCAGTATTTT.

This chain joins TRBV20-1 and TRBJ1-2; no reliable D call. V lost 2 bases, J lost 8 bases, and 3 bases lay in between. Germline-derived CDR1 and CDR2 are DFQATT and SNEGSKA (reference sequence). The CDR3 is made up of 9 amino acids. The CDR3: CSARQGYTF. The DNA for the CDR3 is TGCAGTGCTAGACAGGGCTACACCTTC.

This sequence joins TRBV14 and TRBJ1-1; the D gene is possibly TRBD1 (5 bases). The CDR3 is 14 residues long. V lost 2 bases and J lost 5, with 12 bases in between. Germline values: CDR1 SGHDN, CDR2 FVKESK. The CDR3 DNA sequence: TGTGCCAGCAGCCAACTACAGGCCAGGACTGAAGCTTTCTTT. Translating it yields CASSQLQARTEAFF.

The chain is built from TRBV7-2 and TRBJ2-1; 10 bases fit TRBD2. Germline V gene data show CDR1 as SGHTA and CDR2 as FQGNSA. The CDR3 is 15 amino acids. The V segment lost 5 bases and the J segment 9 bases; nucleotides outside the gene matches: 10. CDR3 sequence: CASSPSSGRELEQFF. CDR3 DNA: TGTGCCAGCAGCCCTTCTAGCGGGAGAGAACTTGAGCAGTTCTTC.

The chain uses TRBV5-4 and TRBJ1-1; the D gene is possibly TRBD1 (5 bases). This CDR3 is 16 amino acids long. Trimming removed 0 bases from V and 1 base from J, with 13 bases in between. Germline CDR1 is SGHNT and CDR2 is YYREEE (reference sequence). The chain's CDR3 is CASSLVGGKGNTEAFF. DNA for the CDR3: TGTGCCAGCAGCTTGGTTGGGGGGAAGGGGAACACTGAAGCTTTCTTT.

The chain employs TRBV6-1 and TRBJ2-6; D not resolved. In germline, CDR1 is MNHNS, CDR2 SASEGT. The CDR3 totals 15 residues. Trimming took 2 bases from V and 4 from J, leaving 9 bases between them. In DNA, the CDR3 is TGTGCCAGCAGTGAAAGATGGAGCGGGGCCAACGTCCTGACTTTC. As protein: CASSERWSGANVLTF.

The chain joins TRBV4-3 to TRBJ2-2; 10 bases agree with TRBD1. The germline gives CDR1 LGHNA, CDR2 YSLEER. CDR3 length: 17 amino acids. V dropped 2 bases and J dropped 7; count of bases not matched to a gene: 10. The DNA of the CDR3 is TGCGCCAGCAGCCAACTGGCCGGGACAGGGGTGATCGGGGAGCTGTTTTTT. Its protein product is CASSQLAGTGVIGELFF.